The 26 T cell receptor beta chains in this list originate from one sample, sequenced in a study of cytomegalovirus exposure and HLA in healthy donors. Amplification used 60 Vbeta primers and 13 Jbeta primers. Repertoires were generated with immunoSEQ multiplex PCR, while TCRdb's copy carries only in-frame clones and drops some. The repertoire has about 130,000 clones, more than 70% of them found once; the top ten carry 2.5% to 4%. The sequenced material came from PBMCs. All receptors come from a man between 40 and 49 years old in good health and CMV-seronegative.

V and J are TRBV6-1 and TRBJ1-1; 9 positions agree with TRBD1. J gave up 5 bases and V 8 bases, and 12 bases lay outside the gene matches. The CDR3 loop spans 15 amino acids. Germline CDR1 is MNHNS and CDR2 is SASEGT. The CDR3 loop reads CASDLTGGPWTEAFF. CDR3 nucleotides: TGTGCCAGCGATTTGACAGGGGGTCCGTGGACTGAAGCTTTCTTT.

CDR3 sequence (DNA): TGTGCCTGGAGCCAGACCGGGGGGCAAGTGGCTTTCTTT. It translates to CAWSQTGGQVAFF. This sequence joins TRBV30 and TRBJ1-1; tentatively, D is TRBD1 (6 bases). Germline CDR1 is GTSNPN and CDR2 is SVGIG (reference sequence). This CDR3 is 13 amino acids long. V lost 3 bases to trimming and J lost 11 bases, with 19 bases between them. Based on the CDR3 plus reference TRBV30 and TRBJ1-1, the full variable domain is SQTIHQWPATLVQPVGSPLSLECTVEGTSNPNLYWYRQAAGRGLQLLFYSVGIGQISSEVPQNLSASRPQDRQFILSSKKLLLSDSGFYLCAWSQTGGQVAFFGQGTRLTVV.

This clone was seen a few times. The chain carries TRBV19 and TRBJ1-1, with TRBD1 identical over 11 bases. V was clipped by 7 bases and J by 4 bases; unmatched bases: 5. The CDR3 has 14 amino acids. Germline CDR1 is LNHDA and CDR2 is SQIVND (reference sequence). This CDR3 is CASIQGQGGTEAFF. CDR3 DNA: TGTGCCAGTATCCAGGGACAGGGGGGCACTGAAGCTTTCTTT.

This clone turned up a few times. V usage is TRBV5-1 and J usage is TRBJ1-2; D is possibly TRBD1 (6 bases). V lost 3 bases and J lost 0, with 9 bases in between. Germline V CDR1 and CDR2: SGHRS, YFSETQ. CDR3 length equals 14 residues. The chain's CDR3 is CASSSDRTNYGYTF. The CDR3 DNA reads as TGCGCCAGCAGCTCCGACAGGACTAACTATGGCTACACCTTC.

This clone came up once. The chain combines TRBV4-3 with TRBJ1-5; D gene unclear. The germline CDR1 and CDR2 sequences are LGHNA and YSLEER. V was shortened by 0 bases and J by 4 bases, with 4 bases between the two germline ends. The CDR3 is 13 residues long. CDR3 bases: TGCGCCAGCAGCCAAGACGGTAATCAGCCCCAGCATTTT. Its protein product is CASSQDGNQPQHF.

The CDR3 bases are TGCGCCAGCAGGCTACAAGGGGCCGGGGAGCAGTTCTTC. It encodes CASRLQGAGEQFF. This rearrangement joins TRBV4-1 to TRBJ2-1, with D possibly matching TRBD1 (5 bases). This CDR3 region has 13 residues. The V end lost 6 bases, the J end lost 10 bases, and 16 bases lay between the germline ends. Germline CDR1 reads MGHRA; CDR2 reads YSYEKL.

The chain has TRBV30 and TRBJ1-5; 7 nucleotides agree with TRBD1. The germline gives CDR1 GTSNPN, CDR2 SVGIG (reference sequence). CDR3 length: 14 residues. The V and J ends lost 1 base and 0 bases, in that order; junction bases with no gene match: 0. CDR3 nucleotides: TGTGCCTGGAGTGGGACAGGTAGCAATCAGCCCCAGCATTTT. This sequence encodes CAWSGTGSNQPQHF.

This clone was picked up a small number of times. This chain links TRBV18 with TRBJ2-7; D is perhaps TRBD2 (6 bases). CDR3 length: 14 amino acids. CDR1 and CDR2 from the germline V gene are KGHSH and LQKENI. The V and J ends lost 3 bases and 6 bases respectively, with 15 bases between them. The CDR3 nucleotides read TGTGCCAGCTCACCGCGGGGCCGCTTAGGCGAGCAGTACTTC. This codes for CASSPRGRLGEQYF.

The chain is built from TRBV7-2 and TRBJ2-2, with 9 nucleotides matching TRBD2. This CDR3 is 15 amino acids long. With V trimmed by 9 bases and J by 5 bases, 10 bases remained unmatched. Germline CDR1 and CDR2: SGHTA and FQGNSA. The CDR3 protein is CARTNSGRGTGELFF. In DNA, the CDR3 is TGTGCCAGAACAAATAGCGGGAGAGGGACCGGGGAGCTGTTTTTT.

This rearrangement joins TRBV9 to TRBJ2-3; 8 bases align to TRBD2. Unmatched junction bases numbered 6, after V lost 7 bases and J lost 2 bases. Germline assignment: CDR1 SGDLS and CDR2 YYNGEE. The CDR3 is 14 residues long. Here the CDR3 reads CASGRGGFTDTQYF. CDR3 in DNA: TGTGCCAGCGGTCGGGGGGGTTTCACAGATACGCAGTATTTT.

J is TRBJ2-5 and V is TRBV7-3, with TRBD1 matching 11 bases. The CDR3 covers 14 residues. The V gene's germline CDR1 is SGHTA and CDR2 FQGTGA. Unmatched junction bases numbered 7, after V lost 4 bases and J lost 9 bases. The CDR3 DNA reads TGTGCCAGCAGCTACCGGGACAGGGGGGAAGCCCAGTACTTC. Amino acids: CASSYRDRGEAQYF.

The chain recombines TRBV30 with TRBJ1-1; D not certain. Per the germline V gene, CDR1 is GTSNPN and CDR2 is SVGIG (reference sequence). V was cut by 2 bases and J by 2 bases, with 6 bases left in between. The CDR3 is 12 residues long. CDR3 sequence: CAWSRTNTEAFF. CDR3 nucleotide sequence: TGTGCCTGGAGTCGGACTAACACTGAAGCTTTCTTT.

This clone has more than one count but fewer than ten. CDR3 in amino acids: CAISDEREGLETGANVLTF. In DNA form, the CDR3 reads TGTGCCATCAGTGATGAGCGGGAGGGTCTGGAGACTGGGGCCAACGTCCTGACTTTC. V is TRBV10-3 and J is TRBJ2-6; 10 nucleotides agree with TRBD2. The CDR3 extends over 19 amino acids. Trimming at V came to 3 bases and at J to 2 bases, leaving 10 bases not matched to a gene. Germline lookup yields CDR1 ENHRY and CDR2 SYGVKD.

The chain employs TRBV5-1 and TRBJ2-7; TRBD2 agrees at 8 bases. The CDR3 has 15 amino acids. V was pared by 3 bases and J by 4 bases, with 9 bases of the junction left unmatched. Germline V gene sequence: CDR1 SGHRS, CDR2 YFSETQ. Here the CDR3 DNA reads TGCGCCAGCAGCTCTACGGGACTAGGATCTTACGAGCAGTACTTC. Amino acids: CASSSTGLGSYEQYF.

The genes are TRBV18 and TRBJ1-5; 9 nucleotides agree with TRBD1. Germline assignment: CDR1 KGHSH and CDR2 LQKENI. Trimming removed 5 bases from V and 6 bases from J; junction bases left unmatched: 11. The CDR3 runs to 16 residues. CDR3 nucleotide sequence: TGTGCCAGCTCAGCTGGGACAGGGAACTGGGGTCAGCCCCAGCATTTT. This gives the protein CASSAGTGNWGQPQHF.

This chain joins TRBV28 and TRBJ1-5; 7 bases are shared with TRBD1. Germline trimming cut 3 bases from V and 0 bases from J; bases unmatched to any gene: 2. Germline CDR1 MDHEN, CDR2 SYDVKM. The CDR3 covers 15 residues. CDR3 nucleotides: TGTGCCAGCAGTTTGGGGACAGTTAGCAATCAGCCCCAGCATTTT. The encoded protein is CASSLGTVSNQPQHF.

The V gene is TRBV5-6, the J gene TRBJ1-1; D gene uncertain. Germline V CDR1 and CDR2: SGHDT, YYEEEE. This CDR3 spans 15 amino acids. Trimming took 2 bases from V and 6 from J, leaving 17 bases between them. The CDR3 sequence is CASSFWRSGEAEAFF. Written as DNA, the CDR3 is TGTGCCAGCAGCTTTTGGCGGTCGGGTGAGGCTGAAGCTTTCTTT.

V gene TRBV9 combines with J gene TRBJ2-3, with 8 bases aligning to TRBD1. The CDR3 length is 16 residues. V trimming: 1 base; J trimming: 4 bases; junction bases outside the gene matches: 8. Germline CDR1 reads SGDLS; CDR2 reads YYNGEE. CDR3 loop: CASSVMGQGAADTQYF. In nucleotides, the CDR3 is TGTGCCAGCAGCGTAATGGGGCAGGGGGCCGCAGATACGCAGTATTTT. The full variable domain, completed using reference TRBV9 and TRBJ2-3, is DSGVTQTPKHLITATGQRVTLRCSPRSGDLSVYWYQQSLDQGLQFLIQYYNGEERAKGNILERFSAQQFPDLHSELNLSSLELGDSALYFCASSVMGQGAADTQYFGPGTRLTVL.

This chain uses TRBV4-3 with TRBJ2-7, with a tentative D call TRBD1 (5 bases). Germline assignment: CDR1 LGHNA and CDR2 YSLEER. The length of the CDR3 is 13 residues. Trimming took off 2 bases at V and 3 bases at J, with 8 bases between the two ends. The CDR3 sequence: CASSQFQGYEQYF. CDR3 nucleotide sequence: TGCGCCAGCAGCCAATTCCAGGGCTACGAGCAGTACTTC.

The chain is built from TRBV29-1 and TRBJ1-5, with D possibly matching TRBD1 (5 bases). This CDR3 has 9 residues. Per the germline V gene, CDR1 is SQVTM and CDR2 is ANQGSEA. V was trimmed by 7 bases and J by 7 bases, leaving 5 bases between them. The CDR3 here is CSAGQPQHF. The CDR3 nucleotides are TGCAGCGCAGGGCAGCCCCAGCATTTT.

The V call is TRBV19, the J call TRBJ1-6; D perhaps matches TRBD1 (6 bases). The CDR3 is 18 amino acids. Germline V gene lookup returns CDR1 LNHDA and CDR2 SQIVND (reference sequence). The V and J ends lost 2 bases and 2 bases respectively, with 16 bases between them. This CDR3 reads CASSILYRDRAYNSPLHF. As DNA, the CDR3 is TGTGCCAGTAGTATACTGTACAGGGACCGCGCCTATAATTCACCCCTCCACTTT. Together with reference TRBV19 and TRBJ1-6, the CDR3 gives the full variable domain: DGGITQSPKYLFRKEGQNVTLSCEQNLNHDAMYWYRQDPGQGLRLIYYSQIVNDFQKGDIAEGYSVSREKKESFPLTVTSAQKNPTAFYLCASSILYRDRAYNSPLHFGNGTRLTVT.

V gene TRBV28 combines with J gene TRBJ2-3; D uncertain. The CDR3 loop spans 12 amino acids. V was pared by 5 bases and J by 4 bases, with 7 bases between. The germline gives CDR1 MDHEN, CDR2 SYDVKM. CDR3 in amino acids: CASSVNSDTQYF. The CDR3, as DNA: TGTGCCAGCAGTGTAAATTCAGATACGCAGTATTTT.

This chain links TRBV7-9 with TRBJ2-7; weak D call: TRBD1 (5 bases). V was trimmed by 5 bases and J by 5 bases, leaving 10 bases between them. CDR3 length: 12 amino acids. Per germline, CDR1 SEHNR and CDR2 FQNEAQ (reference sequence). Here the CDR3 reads CASSREDNEQYF. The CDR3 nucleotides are TGTGCCAGCAGCCGCGAGGACAACGAGCAGTACTTC.

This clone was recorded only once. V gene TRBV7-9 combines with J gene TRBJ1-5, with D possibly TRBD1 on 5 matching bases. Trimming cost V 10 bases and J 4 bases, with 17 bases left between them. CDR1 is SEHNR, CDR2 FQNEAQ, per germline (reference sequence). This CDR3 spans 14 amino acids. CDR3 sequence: CATMRTGDNQPQHF. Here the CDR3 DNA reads TGTGCCACCATGAGGACGGGGGATAATCAGCCCCAGCATTTT.

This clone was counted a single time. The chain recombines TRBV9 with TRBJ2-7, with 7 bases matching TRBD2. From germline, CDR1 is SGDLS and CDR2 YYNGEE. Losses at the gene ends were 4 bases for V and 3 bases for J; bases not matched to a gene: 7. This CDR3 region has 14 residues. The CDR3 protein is CASSSYGEGYEQYF. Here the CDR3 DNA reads TGTGCCAGCAGCTCATACGGGGAGGGCTACGAGCAGTACTTC. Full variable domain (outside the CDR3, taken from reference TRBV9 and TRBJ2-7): DSGVTQTPKHLITATGQRVTLRCSPRSGDLSVYWYQQSLDQGLQFLIQYYNGEERAKGNILERFSAQQFPDLHSELNLSSLELGDSALYFCASSSYGEGYEQYFGPGTRLTVT.

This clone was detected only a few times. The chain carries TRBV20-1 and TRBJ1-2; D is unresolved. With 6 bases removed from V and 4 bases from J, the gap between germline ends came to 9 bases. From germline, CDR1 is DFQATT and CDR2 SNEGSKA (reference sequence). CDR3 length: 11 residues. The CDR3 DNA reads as TGCAGTGCGCCTTCCAGCTATGGCTACACCTTC. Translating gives CSAPSSYGYTF.